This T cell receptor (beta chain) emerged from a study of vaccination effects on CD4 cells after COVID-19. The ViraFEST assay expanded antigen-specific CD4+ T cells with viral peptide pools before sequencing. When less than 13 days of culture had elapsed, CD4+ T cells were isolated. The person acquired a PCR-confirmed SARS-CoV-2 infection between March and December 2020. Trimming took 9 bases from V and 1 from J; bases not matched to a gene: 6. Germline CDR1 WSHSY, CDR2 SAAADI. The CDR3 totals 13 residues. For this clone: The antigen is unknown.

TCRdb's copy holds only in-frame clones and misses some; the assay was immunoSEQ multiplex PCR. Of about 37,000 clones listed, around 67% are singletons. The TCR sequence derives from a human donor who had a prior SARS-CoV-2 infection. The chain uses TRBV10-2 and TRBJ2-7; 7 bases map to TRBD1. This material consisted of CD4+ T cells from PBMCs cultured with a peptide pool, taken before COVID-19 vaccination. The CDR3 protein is CARKDRASYEQYF. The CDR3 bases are TGCGCCAGAAAAGACAGGGCTTCCTACGAGCAGTACTTC.